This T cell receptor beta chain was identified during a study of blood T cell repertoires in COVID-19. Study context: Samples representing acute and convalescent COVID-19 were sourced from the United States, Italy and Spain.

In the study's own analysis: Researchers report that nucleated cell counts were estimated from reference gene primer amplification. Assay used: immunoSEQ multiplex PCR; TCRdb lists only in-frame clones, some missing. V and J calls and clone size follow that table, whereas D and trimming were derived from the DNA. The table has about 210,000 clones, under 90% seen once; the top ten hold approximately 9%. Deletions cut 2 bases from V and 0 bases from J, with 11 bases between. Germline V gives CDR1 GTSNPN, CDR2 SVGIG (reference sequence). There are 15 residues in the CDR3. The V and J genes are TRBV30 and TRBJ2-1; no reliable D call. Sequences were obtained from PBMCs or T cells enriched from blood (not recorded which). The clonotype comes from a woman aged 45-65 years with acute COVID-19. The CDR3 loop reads CAWSPIPGSYNEQFF. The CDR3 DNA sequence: TGTGCCTGGAGTCCGATACCCGGCTCCTACAATGAGCAGTTCTTC. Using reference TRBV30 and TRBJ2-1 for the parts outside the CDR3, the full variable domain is SQTIHQWPATLVQPVGSPLSLECTVEGTSNPNLYWYRQAAGRGLQLLFYSVGIGQISSEVPQNLSASRPQDRQFILSSKKLLLSDSGFYLCAWSPIPGSYNEQFFGPGTRLTVL.